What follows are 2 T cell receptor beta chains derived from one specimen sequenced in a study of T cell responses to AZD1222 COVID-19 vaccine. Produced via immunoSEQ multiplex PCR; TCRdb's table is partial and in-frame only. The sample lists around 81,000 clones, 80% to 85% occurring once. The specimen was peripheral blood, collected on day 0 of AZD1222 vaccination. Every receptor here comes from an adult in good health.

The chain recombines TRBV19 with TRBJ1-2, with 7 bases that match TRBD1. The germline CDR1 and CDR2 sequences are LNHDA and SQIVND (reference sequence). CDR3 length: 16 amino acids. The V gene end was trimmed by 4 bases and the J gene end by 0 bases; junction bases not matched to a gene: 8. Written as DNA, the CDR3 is TGTGCCAGTAGTACGTGGACAGGCACCTCTAACTATGGCTACACCTTC. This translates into CASSTWTGTSNYGYTF.

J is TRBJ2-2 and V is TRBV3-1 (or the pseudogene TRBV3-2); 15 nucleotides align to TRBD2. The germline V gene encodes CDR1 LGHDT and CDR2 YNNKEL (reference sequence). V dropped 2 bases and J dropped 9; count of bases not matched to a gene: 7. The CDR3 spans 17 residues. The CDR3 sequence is CASSQKRTSGRARELFF. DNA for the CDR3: TGTGCCAGCAGCCAAAAGAGGACTAGCGGGAGGGCCCGGGAGCTGTTTTTT.